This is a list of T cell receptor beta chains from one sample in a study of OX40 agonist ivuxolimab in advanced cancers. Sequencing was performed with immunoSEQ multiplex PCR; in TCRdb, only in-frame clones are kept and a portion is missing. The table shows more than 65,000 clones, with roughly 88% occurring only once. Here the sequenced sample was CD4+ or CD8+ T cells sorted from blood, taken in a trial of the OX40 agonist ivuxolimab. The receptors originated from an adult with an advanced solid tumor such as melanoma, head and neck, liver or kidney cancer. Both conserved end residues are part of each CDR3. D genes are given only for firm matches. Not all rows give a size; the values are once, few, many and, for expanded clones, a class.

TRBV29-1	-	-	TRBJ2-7	CSVEIRGYEQYF	TGCAGCGTTGAGATCCGGGGGTACGAGCAGTACTTC
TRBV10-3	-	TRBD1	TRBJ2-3	CAISESRDRGSSTDTQYF	TGTGCCATCAGTGAGTCGAGGGACAGGGGTTCTAGCACAGATACGCAGTATTTT
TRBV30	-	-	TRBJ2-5	CAWKGRIYGGTQYF	TGTGCCTGGAAAGGACGCATTTACGGGGGGACCCAGTACTTC
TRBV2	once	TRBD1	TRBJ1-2	CASRGQGYGYTF	TGTGCCAGCAGAGGACAGGGCTACGGCTACACCTTC
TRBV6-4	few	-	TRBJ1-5	CASSETGVQPQHF	TGTGCCAGCAGTGAAACGGGAGTCCAGCCCCAGCATTTT
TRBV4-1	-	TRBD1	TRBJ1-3	CASSQAETGPTYTIYF	TGCGCCAGCAGCCAAGCAGAGACAGGGCCTACATACACCATATATTTT
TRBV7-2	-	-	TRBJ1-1	CASSLEISQEAFF	TGTGCCAGCAGCTTAGAGATCAGTCAGGAAGCTTTCTTT
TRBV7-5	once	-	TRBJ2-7	CVRLLGTTYEQYF	TGTGTCAGACTCCTGGGGACGACCTACGAGCAGTACTTC
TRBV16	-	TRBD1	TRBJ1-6	CASSLSGLGGSSPLHF	TGTGCCAGCAGCCTCTCAGGGTTAGGGGGCAGTTCACCCCTCCACTTT
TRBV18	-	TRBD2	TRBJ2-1	CASSPWGSGGPNNEQFF	TGTGCCAGCTCTCCCTGGGGTAGCGGGGGCCCGAACAATGAGCAGTTCTTC
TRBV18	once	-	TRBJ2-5	CASSFQETQYF	TGTGCCAGCTCATTCCAAGAGACCCAGTACTTC
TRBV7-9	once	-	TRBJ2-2	CASSLVWGPFGELFF	TGTGCCAGCAGCTTAGTATGGGGCCCGTTTGGGGAGCTGTTTTTT
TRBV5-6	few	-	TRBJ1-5	CASSLAGAGSNQPQHF	TGTGCCAGCAGCTTGGCCGGGGCTGGGAGCAATCAGCCCCAGCATTTT
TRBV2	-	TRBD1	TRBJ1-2	CASTLDRGGGYTF	TGTGCCAGCACCCTAGACAGGGGGGGCGGCTACACCTTC
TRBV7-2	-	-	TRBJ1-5	CASSLWAGGDQPQHF	TGTGCCAGCAGCTTATGGGCTGGGGGCGATCAGCCCCAGCATTTT
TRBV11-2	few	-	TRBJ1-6	CASSRLGTLHF	TGTGCCAGCAGCCGCCTAGGCACCCTCCACTTT
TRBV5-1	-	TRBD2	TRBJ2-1	CASSSRLAGGNYNEQFF	TGCGCCAGCAGCTCACGACTAGCGGGGGGCAATTACAATGAGCAGTTCTTC